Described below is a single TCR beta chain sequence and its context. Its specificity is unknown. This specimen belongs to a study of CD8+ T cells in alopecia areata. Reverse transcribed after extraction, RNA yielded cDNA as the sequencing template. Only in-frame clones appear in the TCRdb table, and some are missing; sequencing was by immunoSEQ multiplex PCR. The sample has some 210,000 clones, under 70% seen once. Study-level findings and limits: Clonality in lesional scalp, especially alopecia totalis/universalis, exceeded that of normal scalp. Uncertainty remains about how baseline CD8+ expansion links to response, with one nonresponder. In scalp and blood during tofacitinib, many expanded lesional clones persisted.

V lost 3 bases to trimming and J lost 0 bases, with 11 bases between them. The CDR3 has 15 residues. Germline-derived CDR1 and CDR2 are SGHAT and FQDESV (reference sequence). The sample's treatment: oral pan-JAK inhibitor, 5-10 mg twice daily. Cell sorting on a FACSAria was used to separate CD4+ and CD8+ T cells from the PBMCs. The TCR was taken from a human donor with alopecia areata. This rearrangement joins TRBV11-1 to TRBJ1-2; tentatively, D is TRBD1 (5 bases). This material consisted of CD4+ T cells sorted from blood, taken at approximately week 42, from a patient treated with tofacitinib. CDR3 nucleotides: TGTGCCAGCAGCTTGGGACGTACTCCTAACTATGGCTACACCTTC. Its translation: CASSLGRTPNYGYTF.